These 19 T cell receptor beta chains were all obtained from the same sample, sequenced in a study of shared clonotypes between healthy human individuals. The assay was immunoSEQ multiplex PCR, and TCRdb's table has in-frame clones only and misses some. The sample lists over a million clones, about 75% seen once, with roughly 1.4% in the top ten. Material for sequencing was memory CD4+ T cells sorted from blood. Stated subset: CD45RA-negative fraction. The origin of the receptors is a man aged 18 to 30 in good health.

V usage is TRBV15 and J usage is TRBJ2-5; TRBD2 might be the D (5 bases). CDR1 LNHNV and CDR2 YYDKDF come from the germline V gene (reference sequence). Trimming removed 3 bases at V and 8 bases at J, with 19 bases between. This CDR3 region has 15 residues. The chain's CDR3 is CATSSERTGIGTQYF. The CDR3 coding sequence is TGTGCCACCAGCAGCGAACGGACGGGGATTGGAACCCAGTACTTC.

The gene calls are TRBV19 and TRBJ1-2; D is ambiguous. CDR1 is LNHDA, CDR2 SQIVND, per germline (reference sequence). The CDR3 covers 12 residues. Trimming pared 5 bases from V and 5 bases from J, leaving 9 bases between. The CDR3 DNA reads TGTGCCAGTAGTCCCTGGACGTATGGCTACACCTTC. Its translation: CASSPWTYGYTF. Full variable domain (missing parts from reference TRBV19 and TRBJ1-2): DGGITQSPKYLFRKEGQNVTLSCEQNLNHDAMYWYRQDPGQGLRLIYYSQIVNDFQKGDIAEGYSVSREKKESFPLTVTSAQKNPTAFYLCASSPWTYGYTFGSGTRLTVV.

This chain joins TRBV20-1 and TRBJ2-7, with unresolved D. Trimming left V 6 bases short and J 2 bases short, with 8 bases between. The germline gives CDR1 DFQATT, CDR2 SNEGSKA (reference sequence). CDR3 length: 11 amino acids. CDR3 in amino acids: CSAENPYEQYF. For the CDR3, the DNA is TGCAGTGCCGAAAACCCCTACGAGCAGTACTTC.

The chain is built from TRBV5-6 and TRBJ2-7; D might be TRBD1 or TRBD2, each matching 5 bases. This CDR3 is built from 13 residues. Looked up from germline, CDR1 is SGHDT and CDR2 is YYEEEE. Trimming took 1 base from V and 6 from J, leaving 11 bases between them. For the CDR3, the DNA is TGTGCCAGCAGCTTGCTCCCAGGGACCGAGCAGTACTTC. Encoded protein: CASSLLPGTEQYF.

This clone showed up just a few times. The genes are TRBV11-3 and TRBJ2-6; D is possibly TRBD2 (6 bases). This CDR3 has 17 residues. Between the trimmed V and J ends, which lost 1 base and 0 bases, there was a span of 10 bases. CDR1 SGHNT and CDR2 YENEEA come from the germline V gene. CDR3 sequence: CASSLGEAHSGANVLTF. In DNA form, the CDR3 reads TGTGCCAGCAGCTTAGGGGAGGCCCACTCTGGGGCCAACGTCCTGACTTTC. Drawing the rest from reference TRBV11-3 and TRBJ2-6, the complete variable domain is EAGVVQSPRYKIIEKKQPVAFWCNPISGHNTLYWYLQNLGQGPELLIRYENEEAVDDSQLPKDRFSAERLKGVDSTLKIQPAELGDSAVYLCASSLGEAHSGANVLTFGAGSRLTVL.

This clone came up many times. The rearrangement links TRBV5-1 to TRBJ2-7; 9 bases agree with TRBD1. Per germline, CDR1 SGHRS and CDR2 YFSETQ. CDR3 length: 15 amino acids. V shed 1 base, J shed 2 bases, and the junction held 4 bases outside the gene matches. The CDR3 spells CASSLNRGPTYEQYF. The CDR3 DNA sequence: TGCGCCAGCAGCTTGAACAGGGGGCCCACCTACGAGCAGTACTTC.

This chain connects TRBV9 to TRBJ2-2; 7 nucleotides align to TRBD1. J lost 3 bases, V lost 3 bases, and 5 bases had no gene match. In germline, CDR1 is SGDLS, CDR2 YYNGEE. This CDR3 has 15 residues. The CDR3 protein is CASSARDSYTGELFF. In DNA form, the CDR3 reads TGTGCCAGCAGCGCCCGGGACAGCTACACCGGGGAGCTGTTTTTT.

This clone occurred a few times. CDR3 bases: TGTGCCAGCAGCCGGGACTTTCCCACCGGGGAGCTGTTTTTT. Its translation is CASSRDFPTGELFF. V and J are TRBV6-5 and TRBJ2-2; weak D call: TRBD2 (6 bases). The V gene's germline CDR1 is MNHEY and CDR2 SVGAGI. This CDR3 comprises 14 residues. Trimming removed 6 bases from V and 4 bases from J, with 12 bases in between.

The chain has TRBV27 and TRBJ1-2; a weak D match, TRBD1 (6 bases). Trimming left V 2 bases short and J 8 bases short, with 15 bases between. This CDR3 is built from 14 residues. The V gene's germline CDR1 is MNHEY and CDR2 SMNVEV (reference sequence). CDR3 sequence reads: CASSLQGSQGGYTF. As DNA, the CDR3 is TGTGCCAGCAGTTTACAGGGTTCCCAGGGGGGCTACACCTTC.

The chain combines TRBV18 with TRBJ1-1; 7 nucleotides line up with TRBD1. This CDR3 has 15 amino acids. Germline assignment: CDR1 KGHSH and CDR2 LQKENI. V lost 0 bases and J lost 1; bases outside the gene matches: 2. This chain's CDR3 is CASSPPGTANTEAFF. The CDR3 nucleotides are TGTGCCAGCTCACCACCCGGGACAGCGAACACTGAAGCTTTCTTT. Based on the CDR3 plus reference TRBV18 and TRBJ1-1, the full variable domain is NAGVMQNPRHLVRRRGQEARLRCSPMKGHSHVYWYRQLPEEGLKFMVYLQKENIIDESGMPKERFSAEFPKEGPSILRIQQVVRGDSAAYFCASSPPGTANTEAFFGQGTRLTVV.

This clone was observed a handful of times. The CDR3 spells CASSQGTGNYSPLHF. CDR3 sequence (DNA): TGCGCCAGCAGCCAAGGGACCGGGAATTATTCACCCCTCCACTTT. J is TRBJ1-6 and V is TRBV4-1; D uncertain. Trimming removed 1 base from V and 8 bases from J, with 12 bases in between. Per the germline V gene, CDR1 is MGHRA and CDR2 is YSYEKL. This CDR3 spans 15 amino acids.

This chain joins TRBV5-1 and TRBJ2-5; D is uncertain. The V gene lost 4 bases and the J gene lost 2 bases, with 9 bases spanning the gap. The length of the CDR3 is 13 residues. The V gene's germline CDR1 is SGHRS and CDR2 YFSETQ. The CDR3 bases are TGCGCCAGCAGCCGAGGACGTCAAGAGACCCAGTACTTC. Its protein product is CASSRGRQETQYF. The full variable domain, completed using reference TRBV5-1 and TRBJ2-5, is KAGVTQTPRYLIKTRGQQVTLSCSPISGHRSVSWYQQTPGQGLQFLFEYFSETQRNKGNFPGRFSGRQFSNSRSEMNVSTLELGDSALYLCASSRGRQETQYFGPGTRLLVL.

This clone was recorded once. The CDR3: CASSGSGGPKETQYF. The CDR3 coding sequence is TGTGCCAGCAGTGGAAGCGGGGGGCCCAAAGAGACCCAGTACTTC. This rearrangement joins TRBV2 to TRBJ2-5; 9 nucleotides line up with TRBD2. CDR3 length: 15 residues. Germline assignment: CDR1 SNHLY and CDR2 FYNNEI. Trimming at V came to 4 bases and at J to 3 bases, leaving 6 bases not matched to a gene.

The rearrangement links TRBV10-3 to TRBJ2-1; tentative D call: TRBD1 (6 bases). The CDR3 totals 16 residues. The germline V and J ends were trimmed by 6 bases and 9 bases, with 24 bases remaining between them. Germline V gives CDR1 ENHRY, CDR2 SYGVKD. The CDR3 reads CAISPRQDLAGSEQFF. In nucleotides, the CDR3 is TGTGCCATCAGCCCTAGACAGGACCTAGCCGGAAGTGAGCAGTTCTTC.

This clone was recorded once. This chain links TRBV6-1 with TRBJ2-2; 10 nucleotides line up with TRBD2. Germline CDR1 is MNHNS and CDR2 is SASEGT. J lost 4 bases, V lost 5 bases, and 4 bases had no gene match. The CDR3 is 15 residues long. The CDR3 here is CASSKGLASTGELFF. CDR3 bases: TGTGCCAGCAGTAAGGGACTAGCGAGCACCGGGGAGCTGTTTTTT.

The CDR3 region is CASSRTNEQYF. DNA for the CDR3: TGTGCCAGCAGTCGGACCAACGAGCAGTACTTC. The chain uses TRBV5-6 and TRBJ2-7; no firm D call. With 5 bases removed from V and 5 bases from J, the gap between germline ends came to 8 bases. This CDR3 comprises 11 residues. The germline CDR1 and CDR2 sequences are SGHDT and YYEEEE. Together with reference TRBV5-6 and TRBJ2-7, the CDR3 gives the full variable domain: DAGVTQSPTHLIKTRGQQVTLRCSPKSGHDTVSWYQQALGQGPQFIFQYYEEEERQRGNFPDRFSGHQFPNYSSELNVNALLLGDSALYLCASSRTNEQYFGPGTRLTVT.

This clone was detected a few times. The CDR3, as DNA: TGTGCCAGCAGCCAATTGGGCTCTCCCACAGATACGCAGTATTTT. Protein product: CASSQLGSPTDTQYF. The V call is TRBV14, the J call TRBJ2-3; D gene uncertain. The CDR3 is made up of 15 amino acids. The V end was cut by 2 bases, the J end by 2 bases, with 11 bases between. Germline CDR1 reads SGHDN; CDR2 reads FVKESK.

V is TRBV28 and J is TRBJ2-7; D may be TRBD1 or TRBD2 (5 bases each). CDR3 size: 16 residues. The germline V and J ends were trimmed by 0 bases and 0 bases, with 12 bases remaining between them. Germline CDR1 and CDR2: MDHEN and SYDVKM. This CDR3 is CASSLWGTASSYEQYF. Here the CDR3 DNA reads TGTGCCAGCAGTTTATGGGGGACGGCGAGCTCCTACGAGCAGTACTTC. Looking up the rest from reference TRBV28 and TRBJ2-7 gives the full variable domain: DVKVTQSSRYLVKRTGEKVFLECVQDMDHENMFWYRQDPGLGLRLIYFSYDVKMKEKGDIPEGYSVSREKKERFSLILESASTNQTSMYLCASSLWGTASSYEQYFGPGTRLTVT.

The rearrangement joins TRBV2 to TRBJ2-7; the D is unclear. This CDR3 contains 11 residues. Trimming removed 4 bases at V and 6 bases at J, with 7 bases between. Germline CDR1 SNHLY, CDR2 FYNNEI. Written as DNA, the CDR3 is TGTGCCAGCAGTGGACTGCTCGAGCAGTACTTC. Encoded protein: CASSGLLEQYF.